This T cell receptor (beta chain) was sequenced in a study of Tregs in tolerant kidney transplant recipients. TCRdb's table, derived via immunoSEQ multiplex PCR, lists solely in-frame clones and lacks some. The repertoire holds 240,000 or so clones, with around 81% as singletons. The source of this sequence is a human donor in good health. Sequenced: CD4+ T cells from blood.

CDR3 bases: TGCGCCAGCAGCTTGTCGGGCTGGGGCACAGATACGCAGTATTTT. Amino acid sequence: CASSLSGWGTDTQYF. The chain carries TRBV5-1 and TRBJ2-3; the D is unclear. The germline gives CDR1 SGHRS, CDR2 YFSETQ. The ends were cut back, 1 base at V and 1 base at J, with 10 bases in the middle. The CDR3 spans 15 residues.